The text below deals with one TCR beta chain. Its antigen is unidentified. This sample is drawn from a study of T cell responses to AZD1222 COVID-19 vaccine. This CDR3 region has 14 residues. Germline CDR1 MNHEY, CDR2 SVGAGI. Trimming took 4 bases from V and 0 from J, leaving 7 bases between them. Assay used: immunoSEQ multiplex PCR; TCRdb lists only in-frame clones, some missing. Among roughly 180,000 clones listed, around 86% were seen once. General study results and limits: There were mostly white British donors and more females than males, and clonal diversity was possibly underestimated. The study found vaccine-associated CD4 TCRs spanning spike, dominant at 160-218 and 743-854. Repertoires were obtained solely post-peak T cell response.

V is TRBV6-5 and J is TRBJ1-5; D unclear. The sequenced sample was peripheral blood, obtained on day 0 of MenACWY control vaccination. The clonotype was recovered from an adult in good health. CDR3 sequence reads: CASSLGRSNQPQHF. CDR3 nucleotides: TGTGCCAGCAGTTTAGGGCGTAGCAATCAGCCCCAGCATTTT.